One sample yielded the 26 T cell receptor beta chains listed below, sequenced in a study of cytomegalovirus exposure and HLA in healthy donors. Produced via immunoSEQ multiplex PCR; TCRdb's table is partial and in-frame only. The table has about 170,000 clones, roughly 89% seen once; the top ten hold over 9%. The specimen was PBMCs. The receptors were sampled from a woman between 18 and 29 years old in good health and CMV-seropositive.

J is TRBJ2-3 and V is TRBV20-1; no definite D call. CDR3 length: 11 residues. V gave up 3 bases and J gave up 4 bases, with 5 bases separating them. CDR1 and CDR2 from the germline V gene are DFQATT and SNEGSKA (reference sequence). The DNA for the CDR3 is TGCAGTGCTAGTTCCGCAGATACGCAGTATTTT. Translated, it gives CSASSADTQYF.

With respect to this clone: At one end, the junction sequence differs from germline, possibly due to a read error. The rearrangement links TRBV13 to TRBJ2-5; 10 bases agree with TRBD2. The CDR3 is 14 amino acids. Per germline, CDR1 PRHDT and CDR2 FYEKMQ (reference sequence). Here the CDR3 reads CASGLAGGGETQYF. CDR3 bases: TGTGCCAGCGGCTTAGCGGGAGGCGGGGAGACCCAGTACTTC. The whole variable domain, remainder taken from reference TRBV13 and TRBJ2-5, is AAGVIQSPRHLIKEKRETATLKCYPIPRHDTVYWYQQGPGQDPQFLISFYEKMQSDKGSIPDRFSAQQFSDYHSELNMSSLELGDSALYFCASGLAGGGETQYFGPGTRLLVL.

The V gene is TRBV7-8, the J gene TRBJ2-3; TRBD2 might be the D (6 bases). The CDR3 totals 14 residues. Germline values: CDR1 SGHVS, CDR2 FQNEAQ. The V and J ends lost 2 bases and 6 bases respectively, with 12 bases between them. This CDR3 reads CASSLLYGTDTQYF. For the CDR3, the DNA is TGTGCCAGCAGCTTATTGTATGGGACTGATACGCAGTATTTT.

The chain has TRBV7-3 and TRBJ2-6; D uncertain. The CDR3 has 15 amino acids. Germline values: CDR1 SGHTA, CDR2 FQGTGA. The V gene lost 5 bases and the J gene lost 1 base, with 9 bases spanning the gap. The CDR3 here is CASSKTVSGANVLTF. DNA of the CDR3: TGTGCCAGCAGCAAGACTGTATCTGGGGCCAACGTCCTGACTTTC.

This clone was found a few times. J is TRBJ2-3 and V is TRBV19; D is ambiguous. CDR1 and CDR2 from the germline V gene are LNHDA and SQIVND (reference sequence). The CDR3 runs to 15 residues. Trimming shortened V by 3 bases and J by 1 base, and 11 bases separated the two germline ends. CDR3 sequence reads: CASSIGFRGTDTQYF. The DNA of the CDR3 is TGTGCCAGTAGTATTGGGTTCCGGGGCACAGATACGCAGTATTTT. Variable domain in full (rest from reference TRBV19 and TRBJ2-3): DGGITQSPKYLFRKEGQNVTLSCEQNLNHDAMYWYRQDPGQGLRLIYYSQIVNDFQKGDIAEGYSVSREKKESFPLTVTSAQKNPTAFYLCASSIGFRGTDTQYFGPGTRLTVL.

The chain uses TRBV7-9 and TRBJ2-5; TRBD2 agrees at 16 bases. Trimming took 5 bases from V and 3 from J; bases not matched to a gene: 3. Germline assignment: CDR1 SEHNR and CDR2 FQNEAQ (reference sequence). CDR3 size: 16 residues. The CDR3, as DNA: TGTGCCAGCAGCAGAGGGACTAGCGGGAGGGAAGAGACCCAGTACTTC. Encoded protein: CASSRGTSGREETQYF.

The chain joins TRBV30 to TRBJ1-2; D not certain. Trimming shortened V by 0 bases and J by 6 bases, and 8 bases separated the two germline ends. CDR1 is GTSNPN and CDR2 is SVGIG in the germline V gene (reference sequence). This CDR3 has 12 amino acids. This CDR3 is CAWSVRVDGYTF. As DNA, the CDR3 is TGTGCCTGGAGTGTACGGGTAGATGGCTACACCTTC.

The chain employs TRBV11-2 and TRBJ2-1; 10 bases are shared with TRBD2. There are 17 residues in the CDR3. From germline, CDR1 is SGHAT and CDR2 FQNNGV. After removal of 0 bases from V and 8 bases from J, the junction contained 10 bases not matched to a gene. As DNA, the CDR3 is TGTGCCAGCAGCTTAGAGGCTTCGGGACTAGCGTTCCATGAGCAGTTCTTC. Translating gives CASSLEASGLAFHEQFF.

This chain uses TRBV4-2 with TRBJ2-7; D not certain. The ends were cut back, 0 bases at V and 6 bases at J, with 12 bases in the middle. Germline values: CDR1 LGHNA, CDR2 YNFKEQ. The length of the CDR3 is 14 residues. CDR3 in amino acids: CASSQDQARREQYF. In nucleotides, the CDR3 is TGTGCCAGCAGCCAAGATCAAGCTAGGCGCGAGCAGTACTTC.

The chain links TRBV30 to TRBJ2-3; D call uncertain. V lost 0 bases and J lost 0, with 7 bases in between. CDR3 length: 14 amino acids. Germline V CDR1 and CDR2: GTSNPN, SVGIG (reference sequence). Here the CDR3 reads CAWSVLSSTDTQYF. The CDR3 coding sequence is TGTGCCTGGAGTGTACTGTCGAGCACAGATACGCAGTATTTT.

The gene calls are TRBV7-6 and TRBJ2-1, with a tentative D call TRBD2 (6 bases). V lost 1 base and J 8 bases, leaving 15 bases between the germline ends. The CDR3 has 15 amino acids. CDR1 is SGHVS and CDR2 is FNYEAQ in the germline V gene. Here the CDR3 reads CASSLGWKLAYEQFF. For the CDR3, the DNA is TGTGCCAGCAGCTTAGGATGGAAACTAGCCTATGAGCAGTTCTTC.

The genes are TRBV19 and TRBJ1-2, with 7 bases lining up with TRBD1. In germline, CDR1 is LNHDA, CDR2 SQIVND (reference sequence). With 4 bases clipped from V and 1 base from J, the junction kept 3 bases outside the gene matches. The CDR3 sequence is 14 residues long. DNA of the CDR3: TGTGCCAGTAGTACCGGGACAGATAACTATGGCTACACCTTC. This encodes CASSTGTDNYGYTF.

The rearrangement links TRBV9 to TRBJ2-1; 8 bases are a match to TRBD2. Germline trimming cut 0 bases from V and 0 bases from J; bases unmatched to any gene: 2. CDR3 length equals 16 residues. The V gene's germline CDR1 is SGDLS and CDR2 YYNGEE. The CDR3 region has the DNA TGTGCCAGCAGCGTAGGACTAGCGAGCTCCTACAATGAGCAGTTCTTC. Translation gives CASSVGLASSYNEQFF.

This clone was recorded at least ten times. V is TRBV9 and J is TRBJ2-7; tentative D call: TRBD2 (5 bases). V was shortened by 0 bases and J by 3 bases, with 10 bases between the two germline ends. The CDR3 runs to 14 residues. CDR1 and CDR2 (germline): SGDLS, YYNGEE. The CDR3 bases are TGTGCCAGCAGCGTAGGAGAGGGTTTCTACGAGCAGTACTTC. Translating gives CASSVGEGFYEQYF.

This chain connects TRBV29-1 to TRBJ2-1; D might be TRBD2 (5 bases). In germline, CDR1 is SQVTM, CDR2 ANQGSEA. CDR3 size: 13 residues. V lost 3 bases and J lost 4, with 10 bases in between. The CDR3 bases are TGCAGCGTTGATACCCGGACTTACAATGAGCAGTTCTTC. The encoded protein is CSVDTRTYNEQFF.

V usage is TRBV7-6 and J usage is TRBJ2-5; 12 bases are a match to TRBD2. The CDR3 has 15 amino acids. The trim removed 4 bases at V and 2 bases at J, leaving 2 bases unmatched. Germline lookup yields CDR1 SGHVS and CDR2 FNYEAQ. The CDR3 here is CASSYGLAGQETQYF. CDR3 DNA: TGTGCCAGCAGCTACGGACTAGCGGGGCAAGAGACCCAGTACTTC.

The chain has TRBV7-6 and TRBJ2-1, with TRBD2 matching 7 bases. CDR1 and CDR2 (germline): SGHVS, FNYEAQ. The CDR3 sequence is 15 residues long. V lost 6 bases, J lost 0 bases, and 5 bases stayed unmatched. The CDR3 DNA is TGTGCCAGCAGAACTAGCGCCAGCTCCTACAATGAGCAGTTCTTC. Translating it yields CASRTSASSYNEQFF. Full variable domain (missing parts from reference TRBV7-6 and TRBJ2-1): GAGVSQSPRYKVTKRGQDVALRCDPISGHVSLYWYRQALGQGPEFLTYFNYEAQQDKSGLPNDRFSAERPEGSISTLTIQRTEQRDSAMYRCASRTSASSYNEQFFGPGTRLTVL.

The genes are TRBV29-1 and TRBJ1-1, with TRBD1 identical over 7 bases. V was clipped by 3 bases and J by 7 bases; unmatched bases: 5. This CDR3 region has 12 residues. Germline V lookup: CDR1 SQVTM, CDR2 ANQGSEA. The CDR3 is CSVDAQGFEAFF. The CDR3 nucleotides read TGCAGCGTTGACGCACAGGGGTTTGAAGCTTTCTTT.

The J gene is TRBJ2-7, the V gene TRBV19; TRBD1 agrees at 7 bases. The V gene's germline CDR1 is LNHDA and CDR2 SQIVND (reference sequence). V gave up 5 bases and J gave up 4 bases; unmatched junction bases: 8. This CDR3 spans 14 amino acids. CDR3 nucleotides: TGTGCCAGTAGTGAGACAGGGTCAGAGTACGAGCAGTACTTC. This gives the protein CASSETGSEYEQYF.

V is TRBV2 and J is TRBJ2-3; 13 bases align to TRBD2. CDR1 is SNHLY, CDR2 FYNNEI, per germline. This CDR3 contains 16 residues. Trimming removed 8 bases from V and 4 bases from J; junction bases left unmatched: 9. The CDR3 sequence: CASGRTSGRTADTQYF. The CDR3 bases are TGTGCCAGCGGCAGGACTAGCGGGAGAACGGCAGATACGCAGTATTTT.

The genes are TRBV29-1 and TRBJ2-5; perhaps TRBD2 as D (6 bases). This CDR3 region has 13 residues. The germline gives CDR1 SQVTM, CDR2 ANQGSEA. V lost 4 bases and J lost 5, with 14 bases in between. The chain's CDR3 is CSVASGVGETQYF. In nucleotides, the CDR3 is TGCAGCGTTGCTTCGGGGGTCGGGGAGACCCAGTACTTC.

The chain joins TRBV5-1 to TRBJ2-5; a possible D gene is TRBD1 (5 bases). The CDR3 sequence is 18 residues long. CDR1 SGHRS and CDR2 YFSETQ come from the germline V gene. The ends were cut back, 1 base at V and 1 base at J, with 20 bases in the middle. CDR3 amino acids: CASSLWGLNSLGQETQYF. The CDR3 bases are TGCGCCAGCAGCTTGTGGGGCCTAAACTCCCTGGGCCAAGAGACCCAGTACTTC.

This chain connects TRBV6-6 to TRBJ1-5; D is perhaps TRBD1 (6 bases). Trimming cost V 0 bases and J 7 bases, with 16 bases left between them. The CDR3 is 16 residues long. Germline values: CDR1 MNHNY, CDR2 SVGAGI (reference sequence). In DNA, the CDR3 is TGTGCCAGCAGTTACTCTTCAGGGGCTATGGGGCAGCCCCAGCATTTT. This translates into CASSYSSGAMGQPQHF.

This clone was counted once. CDR3 protein: CASSLARDEQYF. CDR3 DNA: TGTGCCAGCAGCTTAGCTCGGGACGAGCAGTACTTC. The rearrangement joins TRBV7-9 to TRBJ2-7; D is unresolved. This CDR3 contains 12 residues. Germline V CDR1 and CDR2: SEHNR, FQNEAQ (reference sequence). With 0 bases removed from V and 5 bases from J, the gap between germline ends came to 5 bases.

The chain is built from TRBV4-2 and TRBJ1-1; tentative D call: TRBD1 (6 bases). Germline lookup yields CDR1 LGHNA and CDR2 YNFKEQ. The CDR3 has 15 residues. Trimming removed 0 bases at V and 3 bases at J, with 11 bases between. CDR3 in DNA: TGTGCCAGCAGCCAAGATAACAGGGCGGACACTGAAGCTTTCTTT. Amino acid sequence: CASSQDNRADTEAFF.

The chain joins TRBV19 to TRBJ2-7, with 8 nucleotides matching TRBD1. The germline V gene encodes CDR1 LNHDA and CDR2 SQIVND (reference sequence). With V trimmed by 5 bases and J by 3 bases, 9 bases remained unmatched. The CDR3 is made up of 15 amino acids. The CDR3 bases are TGTGCCAGTAGTTCCGCCGGGACAGGAGTCTACGAGCAGTACTTC. Its protein product is CASSSAGTGVYEQYF.